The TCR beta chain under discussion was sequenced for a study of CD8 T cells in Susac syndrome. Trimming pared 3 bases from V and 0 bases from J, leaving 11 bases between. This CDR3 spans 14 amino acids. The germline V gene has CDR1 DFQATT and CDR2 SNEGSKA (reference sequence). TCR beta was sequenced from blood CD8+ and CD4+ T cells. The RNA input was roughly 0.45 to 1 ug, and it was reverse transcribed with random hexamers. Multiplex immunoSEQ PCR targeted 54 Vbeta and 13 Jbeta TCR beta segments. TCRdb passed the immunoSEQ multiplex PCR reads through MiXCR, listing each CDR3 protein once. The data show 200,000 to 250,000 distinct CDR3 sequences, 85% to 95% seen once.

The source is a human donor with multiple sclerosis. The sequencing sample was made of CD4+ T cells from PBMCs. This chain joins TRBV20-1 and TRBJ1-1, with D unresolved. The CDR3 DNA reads TGCAGTGCTAGGAGGGCAGGAATGAACACTGAAGCTTTCTTT. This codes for CSARRAGMNTEAFF.